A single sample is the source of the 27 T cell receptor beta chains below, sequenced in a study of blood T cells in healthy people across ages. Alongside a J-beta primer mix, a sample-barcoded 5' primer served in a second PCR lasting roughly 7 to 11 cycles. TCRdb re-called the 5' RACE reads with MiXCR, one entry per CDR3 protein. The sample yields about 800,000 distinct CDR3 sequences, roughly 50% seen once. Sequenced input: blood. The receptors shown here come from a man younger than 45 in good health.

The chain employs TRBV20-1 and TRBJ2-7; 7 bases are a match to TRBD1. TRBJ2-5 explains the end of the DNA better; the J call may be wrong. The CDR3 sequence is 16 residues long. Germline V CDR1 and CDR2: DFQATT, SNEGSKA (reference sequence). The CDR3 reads CSADPLGTVGGETQYF. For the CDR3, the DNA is TGCAGTGCCGACCCCCTCGGGACAGTCGGAGGAGAGACCCAGTACTTC.

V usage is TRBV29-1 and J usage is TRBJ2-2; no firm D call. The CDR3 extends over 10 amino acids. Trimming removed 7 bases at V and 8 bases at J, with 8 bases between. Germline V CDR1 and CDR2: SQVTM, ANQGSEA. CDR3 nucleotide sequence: TGCAGCGCAATGACTGGGGAGCTGTTTTTT. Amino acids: CSAMTGELFF.

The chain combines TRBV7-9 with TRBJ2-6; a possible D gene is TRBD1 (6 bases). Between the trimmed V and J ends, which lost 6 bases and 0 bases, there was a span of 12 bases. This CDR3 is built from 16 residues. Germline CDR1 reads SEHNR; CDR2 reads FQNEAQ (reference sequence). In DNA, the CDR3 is TGTGCCAGCAGGAGACAGGCCGGCTCTGGGGCCAACGTCCTGACTTTC. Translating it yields CASRRQAGSGANVLTF.

CDR3 sequence: CSARSGTGVVGTQYF. CDR3 sequence (DNA): TGCAGTGCTAGGTCCGGGACAGGGGTTGTGGGGACCCAGTACTTC. This sequence joins TRBV20-1 and TRBJ2-5; 10 bases agree with TRBD1. The CDR3 runs to 15 residues. CDR1 is DFQATT and CDR2 is SNEGSKA in the germline V gene (reference sequence). V was clipped by 3 bases and J by 7 bases; unmatched bases: 11.

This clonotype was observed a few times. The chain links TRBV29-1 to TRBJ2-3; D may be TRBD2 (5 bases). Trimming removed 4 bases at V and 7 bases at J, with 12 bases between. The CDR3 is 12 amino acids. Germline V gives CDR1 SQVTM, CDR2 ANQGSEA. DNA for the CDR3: TGCAGCGTTGTAGCTAGCTTGAATACGCAGTATTTT. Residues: CSVVASLNTQYF.

CDR3 protein: CASSFRTGVDQPQHF. The CDR3 DNA reads TGTGCCAGCAGTTTCCGGACAGGGGTCGATCAGCCCCAGCATTTT. The chain is built from TRBV28 and TRBJ1-5; TRBD1 aligns across 9 bases. The CDR3 runs to 15 residues. J gave up 5 bases and V 3 bases, and 5 bases lay outside the gene matches. Germline CDR1 is MDHEN and CDR2 is SYDVKM.

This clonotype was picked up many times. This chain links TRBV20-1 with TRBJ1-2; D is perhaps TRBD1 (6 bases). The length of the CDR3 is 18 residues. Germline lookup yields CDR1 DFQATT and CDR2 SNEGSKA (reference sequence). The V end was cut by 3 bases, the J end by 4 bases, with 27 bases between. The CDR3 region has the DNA TGCAGTGCTAGGGGCGCCCGGGGGTCGGGGGGCAATTTCTATGGCTACACCTTC. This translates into CSARGARGSGGNFYGYTF.

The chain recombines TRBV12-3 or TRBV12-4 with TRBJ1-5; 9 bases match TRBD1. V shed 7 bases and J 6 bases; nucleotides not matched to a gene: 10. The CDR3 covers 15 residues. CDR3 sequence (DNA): TGTGCCAGCATCTCCGGGACAGGGATGGGTCAGCCCCAGCATTTT. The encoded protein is CASISGTGMGQPQHF.

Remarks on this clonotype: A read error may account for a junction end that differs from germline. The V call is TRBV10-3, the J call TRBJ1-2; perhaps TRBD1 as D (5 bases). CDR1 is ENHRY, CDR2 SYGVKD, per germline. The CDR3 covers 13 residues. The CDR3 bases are TGTGCCATCAGCCCTGACAGCAACTATGGCCACACCTTC. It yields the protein CAISPDSNYGHTF.

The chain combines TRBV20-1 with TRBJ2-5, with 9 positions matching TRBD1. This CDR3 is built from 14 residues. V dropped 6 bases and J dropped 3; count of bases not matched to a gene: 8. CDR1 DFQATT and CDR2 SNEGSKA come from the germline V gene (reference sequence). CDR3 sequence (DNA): TGCAGTGCAACTACGACAGGGGGGAAAGAGACCCAGTACTTC. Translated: CSATTTGGKETQYF.

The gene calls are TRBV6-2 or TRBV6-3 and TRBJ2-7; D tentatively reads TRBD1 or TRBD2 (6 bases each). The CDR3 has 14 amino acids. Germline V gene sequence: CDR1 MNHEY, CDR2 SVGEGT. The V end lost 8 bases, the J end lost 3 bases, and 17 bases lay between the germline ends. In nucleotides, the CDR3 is TGTGCCAGCCAAGGGGGGCCCCTGGGCTACGAGCAGTACTTC. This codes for CASQGGPLGYEQYF.

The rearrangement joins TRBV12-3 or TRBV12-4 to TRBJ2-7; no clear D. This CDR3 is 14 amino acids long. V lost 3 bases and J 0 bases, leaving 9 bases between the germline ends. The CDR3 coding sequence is TGTGCCAGCAGTTTCGGTGTCCCCTCCTACGAGCAGTACTTC. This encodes CASSFGVPSYEQYF.

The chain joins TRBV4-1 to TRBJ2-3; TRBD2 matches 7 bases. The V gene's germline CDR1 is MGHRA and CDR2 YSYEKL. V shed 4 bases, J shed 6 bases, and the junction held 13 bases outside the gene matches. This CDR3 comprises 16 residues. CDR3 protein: CASSLAGVGLPDTQYF. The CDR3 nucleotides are TGCGCCAGCAGCCTCGCGGGGGTAGGTCTTCCGGATACGCAGTATTTT.

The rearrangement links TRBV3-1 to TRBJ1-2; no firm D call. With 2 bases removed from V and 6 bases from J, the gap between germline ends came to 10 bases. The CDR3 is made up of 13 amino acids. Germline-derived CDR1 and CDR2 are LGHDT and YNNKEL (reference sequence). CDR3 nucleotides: TGTGCCAGCAGCCAATGGGCTATCGATGGCTACACCTTC. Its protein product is CASSQWAIDGYTF.

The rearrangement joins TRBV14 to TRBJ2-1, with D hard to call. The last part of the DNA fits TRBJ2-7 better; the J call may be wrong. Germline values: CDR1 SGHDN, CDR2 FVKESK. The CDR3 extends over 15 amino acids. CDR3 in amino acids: CASSQVSPSYNEQYF. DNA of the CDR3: TGTGCCAGCAGCCAAGTCTCGCCCTCCTACAATGAGCAGTACTTC.

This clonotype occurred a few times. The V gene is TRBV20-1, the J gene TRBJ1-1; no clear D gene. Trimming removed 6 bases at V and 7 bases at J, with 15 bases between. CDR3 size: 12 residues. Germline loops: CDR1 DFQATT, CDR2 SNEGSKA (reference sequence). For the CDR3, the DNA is TGCAGTGCCGCGAGTGTTTTGGATGAAGCTTTCTTT. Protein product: CSAASVLDEAFF.

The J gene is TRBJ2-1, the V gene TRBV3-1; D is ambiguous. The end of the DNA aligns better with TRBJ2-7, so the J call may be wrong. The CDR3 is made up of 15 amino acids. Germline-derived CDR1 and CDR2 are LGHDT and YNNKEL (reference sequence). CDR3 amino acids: CASSPAINSYNEQYF. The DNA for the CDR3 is TGTGCCAGCTCCCCGGCTATCAATTCCTACAATGAGCAGTACTTC.

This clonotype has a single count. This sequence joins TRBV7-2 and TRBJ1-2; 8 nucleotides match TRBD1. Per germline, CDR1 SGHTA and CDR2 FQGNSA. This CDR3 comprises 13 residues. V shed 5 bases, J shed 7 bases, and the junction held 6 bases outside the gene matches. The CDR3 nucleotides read TGTGCCAGCAGCCGACAGGGGAGAAGTGGCTACACCTTC. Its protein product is CASSRQGRSGYTF.

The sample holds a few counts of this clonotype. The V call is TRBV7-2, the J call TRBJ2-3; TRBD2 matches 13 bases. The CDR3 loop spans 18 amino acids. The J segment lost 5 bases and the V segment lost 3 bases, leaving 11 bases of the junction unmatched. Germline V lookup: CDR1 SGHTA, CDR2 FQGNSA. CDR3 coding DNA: TGTGCCAGCAGCTTTAGCACCAAACTAGCGGGGGGGAAAGATACGCAGTATTTT. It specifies CASSFSTKLAGGKDTQYF.

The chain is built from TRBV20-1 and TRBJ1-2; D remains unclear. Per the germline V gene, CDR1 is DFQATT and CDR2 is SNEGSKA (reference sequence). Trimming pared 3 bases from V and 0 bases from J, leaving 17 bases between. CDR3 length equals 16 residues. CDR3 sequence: CSASTGGSGANYGYTF. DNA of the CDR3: TGCAGTGCTAGTACCGGTGGGAGCGGTGCTAACTATGGCTACACCTTC.

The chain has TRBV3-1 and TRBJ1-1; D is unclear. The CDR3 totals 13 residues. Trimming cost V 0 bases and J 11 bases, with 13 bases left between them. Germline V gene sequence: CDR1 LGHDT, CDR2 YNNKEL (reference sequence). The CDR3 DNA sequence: TGTGCCAGCAGCCAAGATCTGGCGGCGGCGGCTTTCTTT. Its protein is CASSQDLAAAAFF. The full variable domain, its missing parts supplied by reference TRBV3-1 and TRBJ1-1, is DTAVSQTPKYLVTQMGNDKSIKCEQNLGHDTMYWYKQDSKKFLKIMFSYNNKELIINETVPNRFSPKSPDKAHLNLHINSLELGDSAVYFCASSQDLAAAAFFGQGTRLTVV.

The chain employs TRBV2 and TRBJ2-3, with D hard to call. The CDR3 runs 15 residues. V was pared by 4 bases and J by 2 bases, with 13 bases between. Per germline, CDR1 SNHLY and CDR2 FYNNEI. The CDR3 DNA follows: TGTGCCAGCAGTGTGAGAGGATCCTCCACAGATACGCAGTATTTT. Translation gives CASSVRGSSTDTQYF.

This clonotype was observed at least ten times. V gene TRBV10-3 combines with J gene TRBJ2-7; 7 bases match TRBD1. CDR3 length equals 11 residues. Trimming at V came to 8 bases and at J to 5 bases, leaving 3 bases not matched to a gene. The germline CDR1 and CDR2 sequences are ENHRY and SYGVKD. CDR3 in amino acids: CAISGGDEQYF. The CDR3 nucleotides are TGTGCCATCTCAGGGGGTGACGAGCAGTACTTC.

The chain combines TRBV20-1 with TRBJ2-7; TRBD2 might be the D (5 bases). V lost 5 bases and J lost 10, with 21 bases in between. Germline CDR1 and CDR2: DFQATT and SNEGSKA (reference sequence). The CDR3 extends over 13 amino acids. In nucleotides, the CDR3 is TGCAGTGCTCGTCCCAACGGGAAAAACAGTCAGTACTTC. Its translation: CSARPNGKNSQYF.

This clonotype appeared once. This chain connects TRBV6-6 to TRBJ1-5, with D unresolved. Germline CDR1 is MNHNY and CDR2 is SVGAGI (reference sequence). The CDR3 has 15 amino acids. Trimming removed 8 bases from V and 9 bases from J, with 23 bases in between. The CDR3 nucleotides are TGTGCCAGCGGCAAGAATGAGGCCAGTTTTGGGCCCCAGCATTTT. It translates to CASGKNEASFGPQHF.

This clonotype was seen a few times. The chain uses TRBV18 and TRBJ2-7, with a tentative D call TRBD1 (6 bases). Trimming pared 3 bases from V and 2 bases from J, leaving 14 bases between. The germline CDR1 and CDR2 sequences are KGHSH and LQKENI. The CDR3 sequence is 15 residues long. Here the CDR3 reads CASSPNRDTTYEQYF. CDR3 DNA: TGTGCCAGCTCACCCAACCGGGACACCACCTACGAGCAGTACTTC. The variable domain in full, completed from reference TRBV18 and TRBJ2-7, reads NAGVMQNPRHLVRRRGQEARLRCSPMKGHSHVYWYRQLPEEGLKFMVYLQKENIIDESGMPKERFSAEFPKEGPSILRIQQVVRGDSAAYFCASSPNRDTTYEQYFGPGTRLTVT.

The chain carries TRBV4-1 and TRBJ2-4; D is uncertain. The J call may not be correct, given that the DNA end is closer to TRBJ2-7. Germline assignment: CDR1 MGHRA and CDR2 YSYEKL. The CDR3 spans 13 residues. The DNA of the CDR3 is TGCGCCAGCAGCCAAGGCATAGGCTACGAGCAGTACTTC. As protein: CASSQGIGYEQYF.